The 23 T cell receptor beta chains given below trace back to one sample, sequenced in a study of spatial heterogeneity in lung cancer. Time point given: blood at routine non-recurrence follow-up after resection. MiXCR, applied by TCRdb to the 5' RACE reads, yields one record per CDR3 protein. The table shows about 10,000 distinct CDR3 sequences, with less than 30% occurring only once. The input for sequencing was PBMCs, taken at follow-up. These receptors were obtained from a female donor with early-stage non-small cell lung cancer.

By its share, this clonotype is medium-sized. The V and J genes are TRBV7-9 and TRBJ2-2; D uncertain. Trimming left V 3 bases short and J 9 bases short, with 5 bases between. The CDR3 has 11 amino acids. Germline values: CDR1 SEHNR, CDR2 FQNEAQ (reference sequence). The DNA for the CDR3 is TGTGCCAGCAGCTTGGGCCGGGAGCTGTTTTTT. Translated, it gives CASSLGRELFF.

This clonotype turned up a few times. This chain connects TRBV29-1 to TRBJ1-2; D is unresolved. V was trimmed by 5 bases and J by 0 bases, leaving 10 bases between them. Germline values: CDR1 SQVTM, CDR2 ANQGSEA. The CDR3 is 13 amino acids. Written as DNA, the CDR3 is TGCAGCGTTCTACAAGATACTAACTATGGCTACACCTTC. Protein: CSVLQDTNYGYTF. The full variable domain, rest sourced from reference TRBV29-1 and TRBJ1-2, is SAVISQKPSRDICQRGTSLTIQCQVDSQVTMMFWYRQQPGQSLTLIATANQGSEATYESGFVIDKFPISRPNLTFSTLTVSNMSPEDSSIYLCSVLQDTNYGYTFGSGTRLTVV.

V and J are TRBV5-4 and TRBJ2-7, with 7 nucleotides matching TRBD2. This CDR3 region has 14 residues. Trimming took 1 base from V and 0 from J; bases not matched to a gene: 1. The germline V gene encodes CDR1 SGHNT and CDR2 YYREEE (reference sequence). The CDR3 here is CASSLWGGSYEQYF. The CDR3 DNA reads as TGTGCCAGCAGCTTGTGGGGGGGCTCCTACGAGCAGTACTTC.

The chain couples TRBV28 to TRBJ1-2, with a tentative D call TRBD1 (5 bases). Germline V gene data show CDR1 as MDHEN and CDR2 as SYDVKM. The V end lost 7 bases, the J end lost 7 bases, and 10 bases lay between the germline ends. The CDR3 length is 11 residues. The CDR3: CASNGGGGYTF. DNA of the CDR3: TGTGCCAGCAACGGGGGAGGTGGCTACACCTTC.

This clonotype came up a few times. The J gene is TRBJ2-1, the V gene TRBV4-3, with 11 bases fitting TRBD2. The CDR3 spans 18 residues. The junction had 11 bases not matched to a gene; V was cut back by 3 bases and J by 4 bases. The germline V gene encodes CDR1 LGHNA and CDR2 YSLEER. The CDR3 is CASSQAYITSGRYNEQFF. DNA for the CDR3: TGCGCCAGCAGCCAGGCCTATATCACTAGCGGGAGATACAATGAGCAGTTCTTC.

This clonotype was observed a handful of times. V gene TRBV19 combines with J gene TRBJ1-1; TRBD1 is a possible D gene (5 bases). Trimming shortened V by 6 bases and J by 0 bases, and 11 bases separated the two germline ends. Germline V gives CDR1 LNHDA, CDR2 SQIVND (reference sequence). The CDR3 consists of 14 residues. The CDR3 sequence: CASSPRTLNTEAFF. The CDR3 DNA reads as TGTGCCAGTAGCCCACGGACACTGAACACTGAAGCTTTCTTT.

This chain uses TRBV6-2 or TRBV6-3 with TRBJ2-1, with D tentatively TRBD2 (6 bases). V was pared by 5 bases and J by 0 bases, with 17 bases between. This CDR3 contains 17 residues. The germline V gene has CDR1 MNHEY and CDR2 SVGEGT. CDR3 DNA: TGTGCCAGCAGTACCCGAAAGCGGGCGAGCTCCTACAATGAGCAGTTCTTC. Translating gives CASSTRKRASSYNEQFF.

This clonotype was detected only a few times. CDR3 sequence: CASSLYRALNTEAFF. CDR3 sequence (DNA): TGTGCCAGCAGTTTATACAGGGCCCTGAACACTGAAGCTTTCTTT. This chain links TRBV28 with TRBJ1-1; D perhaps matches TRBD1 (6 bases). There are 15 residues in the CDR3. CDR1 is MDHEN and CDR2 is SYDVKM in the germline V gene. Trimming shortened V by 1 base and J by 0 bases, and 9 bases separated the two germline ends.

CDR3 in DNA: TGCAGTGCTTACGGGACAGGGCAAGGCTACACCTTC. Its protein is CSAYGTGQGYTF. The V and J genes are TRBV20-1 and TRBJ1-2; 9 bases map to TRBD1. J gave up 8 bases and V 5 bases, and 6 bases lay outside the gene matches. This CDR3 contains 12 residues. Germline loops: CDR1 DFQATT, CDR2 SNEGSKA (reference sequence).

This clonotype was counted a few times. CDR3 sequence reads: CASSHASTDTQYF. In DNA, the CDR3 is TGCGCCAGCAGCCACGCCTCCACAGATACGCAGTATTTT. The rearrangement joins TRBV4-1 to TRBJ2-3; D remains unclear. Trimming removed 3 bases at V and 2 bases at J, with 6 bases between. Germline loops: CDR1 MGHRA, CDR2 YSYEKL. The CDR3 spans 13 residues.

Within the sample, this clonotype is medium-sized. The rearrangement joins TRBV5-1 to TRBJ2-5, with D possibly TRBD2 on 6 matching bases. Germline values: CDR1 SGHRS, CDR2 YFSETQ. This CDR3 contains 16 residues. V was clipped by 4 bases and J by 4 bases, with 20 bases between them. The CDR3 DNA is TGCGCCAGCAGCCCCTCGGGACTCCTCGGGGGAGAGACCCAGTACTTC. Its translation: CASSPSGLLGGETQYF.

By share of the sample, this clonotype is medium-sized. The rearrangement uses TRBV5-1 and TRBJ2-7; D is unclear. The V and J ends lost 4 bases and 3 bases respectively, with 8 bases between them. The CDR3 is 12 amino acids. Per germline, CDR1 SGHRS and CDR2 YFSETQ. The CDR3 spells CASSATGYEQYF. CDR3 nucleotides: TGCGCCAGCAGCGCGACGGGCTACGAGCAGTACTTC.

This clonotype occurred a few times. This chain links TRBV29-1 with TRBJ2-1; 11 nucleotides line up with TRBD1. Germline V lookup: CDR1 SQVTM, CDR2 ANQGSEA. This CDR3 region has 15 residues. With V trimmed by 3 bases and J by 6 bases, 7 bases remained unmatched. This CDR3 reads CSVEDGTGGGNEQFF. The CDR3 nucleotides read TGCAGCGTTGAGGATGGGACAGGGGGAGGCAATGAGCAGTTCTTC.

V gene TRBV12-1 combines with J gene TRBJ2-7; TRBD2 is the table's D call, not checked against the DNA. TRBV12-1 is termed a pseudogene. CDR3 length: 14 amino acids. The CDR3 loop reads CASSPPAGEYEQYF. The CDR3 DNA reads as TGTGCCAGCAGCCCCCCCGCGGGAGAGTACGAGCAGTACTTC.

This clonotype was seen only a few times. V usage is TRBV14 and J usage is TRBJ2-7; 12 nucleotides line up with TRBD1. The CDR3 is made up of 23 amino acids. Germline V gene data show CDR1 as SGHDN and CDR2 as FVKESK. Germline trimming cut 8 bases from V and 2 bases from J; bases unmatched to any gene: 31. CDR3 nucleotides: TGTGCCAGCGGAAACGAACACCCGGGACAGGGGGCTTCCTCTACCCACCCCCCCTACGAGCAGTACTTC. As protein: CASGNEHPGQGASSTHPPYEQYF.

This clonotype is classed as medium-sized. V usage is TRBV28 and J usage is TRBJ1-1, with D uncertain. This CDR3 contains 14 residues. V gave up 7 bases and J gave up 5 bases, with 17 bases separating them. Germline loops: CDR1 MDHEN, CDR2 SYDVKM. The CDR3 DNA reads TGTGCCAGCATTTTTGCCCAGATCGGAACTGAAGCTTTCTTT. It yields the protein CASIFAQIGTEAFF. Variable domain in full (rest from reference TRBV28 and TRBJ1-1): DVKVTQSSRYLVKRTGEKVFLECVQDMDHENMFWYRQDPGLGLRLIYFSYDVKMKEKGDIPEGYSVSREKKERFSLILESASTNQTSMYLCASIFAQIGTEAFFGQGTRLTVV.

The chain employs TRBV12-5 and TRBJ2-3, with D possibly matching TRBD2 (5 bases). V shed 1 base and J shed 0 bases, with 14 bases lying between them. Germline CDR1 is LGHNT and CDR2 is FRNRAP. This CDR3 region has 17 residues. The CDR3 reads CASGLGLSGSSTDTQYF. As DNA, the CDR3 is TGTGCTAGTGGTTTGGGCCTCAGCGGATCTAGCACAGATACGCAGTATTTT. Variable domain in full (rest from reference TRBV12-5 and TRBJ2-3): DARVTQTPRHKVTEMGQEVTMRCQPILGHNTVFWYRQTMMQGLELLAYFRNRAPLDDSGMPKDRFSAEMPDATLATLKIQPSEPRDSAVYFCASGLGLSGSSTDTQYFGPGTRLTVL.

A few counts support this clonotype. This chain uses TRBV18 with TRBJ2-4; the D is unclear. With 2 bases removed from V and 0 bases from J, the gap between germline ends came to 11 bases. The CDR3 covers 16 residues. CDR1 KGHSH and CDR2 LQKENI come from the germline V gene. CDR3 residues: CASSPFKGGAKNIQYF. The DNA for the CDR3 is TGTGCCAGCTCACCATTTAAGGGCGGAGCCAAAAACATTCAGTACTTC. The full variable domain, completed using reference TRBV18 and TRBJ2-4, is NAGVMQNPRHLVRRRGQEARLRCSPMKGHSHVYWYRQLPEEGLKFMVYLQKENIIDESGMPKERFSAEFPKEGPSILRIQQVVRGDSAAYFCASSPFKGGAKNIQYFGAGTRLSVL.

V is TRBV29-1 and J is TRBJ2-7, with TRBD1 identical over 8 bases. Germline trimming cut 7 bases from V and 6 bases from J; bases unmatched to any gene: 8. CDR3 length: 12 residues. Germline V CDR1 and CDR2: SQVTM, ANQGSEA. The CDR3 region is CSGGAGGFEQYF. CDR3 bases: TGCAGCGGGGGTGCAGGGGGCTTCGAGCAGTACTTC.

The CDR3 DNA follows: TGTGCCAGCAGGGCGGACCAGGGGAGCTATGGCTACACCTTC. Translation gives CASRADQGSYGYTF. The chain is built from TRBV5-4 and TRBJ1-2; D possibly corresponds to TRBD1 (6 bases). Looked up from germline, CDR1 is SGHNT and CDR2 is YYREEE (reference sequence). V was trimmed by 5 bases and J by 4 bases, leaving 15 bases between them. This CDR3 has 14 amino acids.

The chain couples TRBV19 to TRBJ2-1, with D tentatively TRBD2 (5 bases). This CDR3 is 18 amino acids long. Trimming pared 3 bases from V and 5 bases from J, leaving 23 bases between. The germline V gene encodes CDR1 LNHDA and CDR2 SQIVND (reference sequence). CDR3 region: CASSIPLGMSGGHNEQFF. The CDR3 nucleotides read TGTGCCAGTAGTATTCCTCTGGGGATGAGCGGAGGACACAATGAGCAGTTCTTC.

This clonotype showed up just a few times. J is TRBJ1-2 and V is TRBV14; tentative D call: TRBD1 (6 bases). Between the trimmed V and J ends, which lost 3 bases and 2 bases, there was a span of 13 bases. CDR3 size: 15 residues. Germline CDR1 SGHDN, CDR2 FVKESK. The CDR3 bases are TGTGCCAGCAGCCAGGCACAACAGGGAAACTATGGCTACACCTTC. Translation gives CASSQAQQGNYGYTF.

This chain connects TRBV7-2 to TRBJ2-4; the match to TRBD2 covers 7 bases. The CDR3 spans 13 residues. Germline-derived CDR1 and CDR2 are SGHTA and FQGNSA. With 5 bases clipped from V and 15 bases from J, the junction kept 13 bases outside the gene matches. The CDR3, as DNA: TGTGCCAGCAGCCTCCCTTTAGCGGGCCGAACGTACTTC. It is translated as CASSLPLAGRTYF.